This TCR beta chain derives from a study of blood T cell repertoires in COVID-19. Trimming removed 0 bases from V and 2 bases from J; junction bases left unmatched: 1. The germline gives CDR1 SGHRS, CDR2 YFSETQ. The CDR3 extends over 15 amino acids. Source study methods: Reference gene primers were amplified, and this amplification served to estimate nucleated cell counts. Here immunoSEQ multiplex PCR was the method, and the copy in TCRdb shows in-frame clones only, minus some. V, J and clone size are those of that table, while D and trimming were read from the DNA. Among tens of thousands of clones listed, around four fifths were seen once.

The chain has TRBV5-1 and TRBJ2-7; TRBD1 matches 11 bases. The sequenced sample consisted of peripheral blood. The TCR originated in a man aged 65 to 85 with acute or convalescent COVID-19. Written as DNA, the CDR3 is TGCGCCAGCAGCTTGGCGGGACAGGGGGCCTACGAGCAGTACTTC. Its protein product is CASSLAGQGAYEQYF.